What follows is one T cell receptor beta chain and its context. Its antigen is still unknown. These data belong to a study of cytomegalovirus exposure and HLA in healthy donors. Findings and limits, study-wide: A later analysis reportedly found fewer N-insertions in an Asian-associated ancestry cluster than the roughly 670-donor mean. An observed cluster of highly shared sequence variants was recorded as a likely sequencing artifact. For cytomegalovirus status, the classifier reportedly gave diagnoses with high specificity and sensitivity.

This PCR relied on a set of 60 Vbeta primers and 13 Jbeta primers. Original methodology: An analysis that came later counted 80 million or so unique TCR beta chains, approximately 10 million shared. TCRdb's table, derived via immunoSEQ multiplex PCR, lists solely in-frame clones and lacks some. That table furnishes V, J and clone size, whereas the DNA furnished D and trimming. The clone table shows 200,000 to 250,000 clones, with the ten largest holding roughly 0.89%. The sample taken for sequencing was PBMCs. The receptor was derived from a woman aged 30 to 39 in good health and CMV-seropositive.

CDR3 in DNA: TGTGCCAGCAGCTCGGGTAGCACAGATACGCAGTATTTT. It is translated as CASSSGSTDTQYF. This chain links TRBV7-7 with TRBJ2-3; no firm D call. This CDR3 spans 13 amino acids. V lost 4 bases and J 0 bases, leaving 5 bases between the germline ends. In germline, CDR1 is SSHAT, CDR2 FNYEAQ (reference sequence).